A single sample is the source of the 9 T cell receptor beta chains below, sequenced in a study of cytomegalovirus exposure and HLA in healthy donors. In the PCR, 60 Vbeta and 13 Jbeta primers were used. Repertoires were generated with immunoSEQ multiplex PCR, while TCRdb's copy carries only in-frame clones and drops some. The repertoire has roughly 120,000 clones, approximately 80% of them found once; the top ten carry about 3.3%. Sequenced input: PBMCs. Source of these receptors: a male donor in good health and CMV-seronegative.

Here the CDR3 reads CASSLDWETGSTGELFF. In DNA, the CDR3 is TGTGCCAGCAGCTTAGATTGGGAGACAGGGTCCACCGGGGAGCTGTTTTTT. This chain connects TRBV11-2 to TRBJ2-2, with 7 bases lining up with TRBD1. CDR1 and CDR2 (germline): SGHAT, FQNNGV. J gave up 4 bases and V 0 bases, and 8 bases lay outside the gene matches. This CDR3 comprises 17 residues.

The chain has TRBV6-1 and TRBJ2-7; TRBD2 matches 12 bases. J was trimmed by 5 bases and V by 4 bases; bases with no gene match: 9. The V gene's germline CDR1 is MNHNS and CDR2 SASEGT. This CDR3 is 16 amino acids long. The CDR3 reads CASSGPLAGGPHEQYF. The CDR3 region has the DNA TGTGCCAGCAGTGGCCCCCTAGCGGGAGGGCCACACGAGCAGTACTTC.

This chain's CDR3 is CASSQPGQGTTEQYF. The DNA for the CDR3 is TGTGCCAGCAGCCAACCCGGACAGGGAACCACCGAGCAGTACTTC. The chain carries TRBV4-2 and TRBJ2-7, with TRBD1 identical over 8 bases. CDR3 length equals 15 residues. After removal of 2 bases from V and 6 bases from J, the junction contained 9 bases not matched to a gene. CDR1 and CDR2 (germline): LGHNA, YNFKEQ.

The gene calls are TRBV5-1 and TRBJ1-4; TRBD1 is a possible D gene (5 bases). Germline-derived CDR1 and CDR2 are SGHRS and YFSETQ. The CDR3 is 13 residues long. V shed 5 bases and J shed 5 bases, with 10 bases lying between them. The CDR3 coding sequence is TGCGCCAGCAGGGACAACTACAATGAAAAACTGTTTTTT. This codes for CASRDNYNEKLFF.

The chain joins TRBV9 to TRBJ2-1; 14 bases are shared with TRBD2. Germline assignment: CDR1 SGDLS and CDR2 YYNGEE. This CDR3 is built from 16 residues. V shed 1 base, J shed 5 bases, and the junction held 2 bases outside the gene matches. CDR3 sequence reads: CASSVLTSGGDNEQFF. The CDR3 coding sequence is TGTGCCAGCAGCGTATTGACTAGCGGGGGGGACAATGAGCAGTTCTTC.

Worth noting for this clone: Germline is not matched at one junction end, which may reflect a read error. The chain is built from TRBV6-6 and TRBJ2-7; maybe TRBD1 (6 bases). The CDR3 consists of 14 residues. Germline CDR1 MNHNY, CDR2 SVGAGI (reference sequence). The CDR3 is CASTYGGQSYEQYF. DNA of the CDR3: TGTGCCAGCACTTACGGCGGACAGTCCTACGAGCAGTACTTC.

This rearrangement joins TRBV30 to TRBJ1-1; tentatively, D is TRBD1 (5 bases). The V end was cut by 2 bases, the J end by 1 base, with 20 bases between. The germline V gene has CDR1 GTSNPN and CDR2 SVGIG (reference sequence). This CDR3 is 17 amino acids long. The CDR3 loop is CAWSSGRGGVRNTEAFF. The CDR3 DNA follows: TGTGCCTGGAGTTCTGGTAGAGGAGGGGTAAGGAACACTGAAGCTTTCTTT. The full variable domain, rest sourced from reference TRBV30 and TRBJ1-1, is SQTIHQWPATLVQPVGSPLSLECTVEGTSNPNLYWYRQAAGRGLQLLFYSVGIGQISSEVPQNLSASRPQDRQFILSSKKLLLSDSGFYLCAWSSGRGGVRNTEAFFGQGTRLTVV.

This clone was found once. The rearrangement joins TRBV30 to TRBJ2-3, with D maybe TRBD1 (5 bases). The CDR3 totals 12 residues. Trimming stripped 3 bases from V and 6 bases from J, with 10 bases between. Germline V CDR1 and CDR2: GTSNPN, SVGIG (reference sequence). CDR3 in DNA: TGTGCCTGGAGACTACCAGGGGATACGCAGTATTTT. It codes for CAWRLPGDTQYF.

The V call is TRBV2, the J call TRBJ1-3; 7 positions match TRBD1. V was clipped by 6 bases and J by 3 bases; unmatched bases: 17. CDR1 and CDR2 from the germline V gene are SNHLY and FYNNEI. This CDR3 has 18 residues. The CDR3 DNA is TGTGCCAGCAGCCTACTCAGTACCGGGACAGAATTTGGAAACACCATATATTTT. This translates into CASSLLSTGTEFGNTIYF.